The sequence of this TCR beta chain was determined in a study of T cells in Graves' hyperthyroidism and ophthalmopathy. Study-level points and caveats: A 13 V-J signature model discriminated ophthalmopathy versus stable hyperthyroidism.

Template material for amplifying TCR beta CDR3 regions consisted of RNA transcripts. When the TCR CDR3 underwent first-round RT-PCR, the HTBI primer set was used. TCRdb itself ran the multiplex PCR reads through MiXCR, one entry per CDR3 protein. Altogether about 640,000 distinct CDR3 sequences are present, less than 25% being singletons, with the ten largest covering 34%. The table lists this clonotype with many counts. Its antigen is still unknown. V was pared by 0 bases and J by 0 bases, with 7 bases between. The CDR3 has 14 amino acids. Germline CDR1 and CDR2: SGHRS and YFSETQ. The TCR was taken from a man aged 25-45 years with Graves' ophthalmopathy. Sample: blood. The J gene is TRBJ2-7, the V gene TRBV5-1; D is ambiguous. The chain's CDR3 is CASSLAAHSYEQYF. The CDR3 nucleotides are TGCGCCAGCAGCTTGGCGGCCCACTCCTACGAGCAGTACTTC.